One and the same sample provided the 3 T cell receptor beta chains below, sequenced in a study of blood T cell repertoires in COVID-19. The protocol was immunoSEQ multiplex PCR, while the TCRdb copy is restricted to in-frame clones and leaves out a portion. The sample records hundreds of thousands of clones, around 87% being singletons. The material sequenced was peripheral blood. These receptors originate from a woman aged 45-65 years with COVID-19, enrolled during active disease.

This chain joins TRBV19 and TRBJ2-7, with D possibly TRBD2 on 5 matching bases. The CDR3 length is 14 residues. Germline CDR1 and CDR2: LNHDA and SQIVND (reference sequence). V gave up 10 bases and J gave up 7 bases, with 23 bases separating them. CDR3 region: CATWRWESPREQYF. The CDR3 DNA is TGTGCCACTTGGCGATGGGAGAGTCCTAGGGAGCAGTACTTC.

A single count supports this clone. The chain links TRBV10-3 to TRBJ2-3; 11 positions match TRBD2. This CDR3 region has 17 residues. V was pared by 0 bases and J by 4 bases, with 6 bases of the junction left unmatched. The V gene's germline CDR1 is ENHRY and CDR2 SYGVKD. This chain's CDR3 is CAISESPGLAVPDTQYF. CDR3 nucleotides: TGTGCCATCAGTGAGTCGCCGGGACTAGCGGTTCCAGATACGCAGTATTTT.

The V call is TRBV7-9, the J call TRBJ1-2; no reliable D call. There are 16 residues in the CDR3. Germline values: CDR1 SEHNR, CDR2 FQNEAQ (reference sequence). V gave up 0 bases and J gave up 1 base, with 12 bases separating them. The CDR3 spells CASSLAWQRNNYGYTF. For the CDR3, the DNA is TGTGCCAGCAGCTTAGCATGGCAGCGTAATAACTATGGCTACACCTTC. The full variable domain, its missing parts supplied by reference TRBV7-9 and TRBJ1-2, is DTGVSQNPRHKITKRGQNVTFRCDPISEHNRLYWYRQTLGQGPEFLTYFQNEAQLEKSRLLSDRFSAERPKGSFSTLEIQRTEQGDSAMYLCASSLAWQRNNYGYTFGSGTRLTVV.